This T cell receptor beta chain is from a study of cytomegalovirus exposure and HLA in healthy donors. Use of 60 Vbeta and 13 Jbeta primers characterized the PCR. Clones were sequenced by immunoSEQ multiplex PCR, and TCRdb holds only the in-frame ones, with some missing. Found here are 100,000 to 150,000 clones, about 80% of them singletons; the top ten hold 4%. Sample: PBMCs. The TCR comes from a woman between 40 and 55 years old in good health and CMV-seronegative.

Here the CDR3 reads CASSQEGTKAPLHF. The CDR3 DNA reads as TGCGCCAGCAGCCAAGAAGGGACAAAGGCACCCCTCCACTTT. This rearrangement joins TRBV4-3 to TRBJ1-6, with D possibly matching TRBD1 (6 bases). CDR1 LGHNA and CDR2 YSLEER come from the germline V gene. Trimming shortened V by 0 bases and J by 11 bases, and 11 bases separated the two germline ends. The CDR3 loop spans 14 amino acids.